The following is a T cell receptor (beta chain) sequence with its context. Trimming stripped 3 bases from V and 0 bases from J, with 9 bases between. The CDR3 is 15 residues long. Germline V CDR1 and CDR2: LNHDA, SQIVND (reference sequence). The sample originates from a study of cytomegalovirus exposure and HLA in healthy donors. Sequencing used immunoSEQ multiplex PCR; TCRdb keeps in-frame clones, though not all of them. The sample yields about 130,000 clones, roughly nine tenths seen once. The sequencing sample was made of PBMCs. The V gene is TRBV19, the J gene TRBJ1-5; no firm D call. The TCR comes from a man aged 25 to 40 in good health and CMV-seronegative. CDR3 sequence reads: CASSIGLYSNQPQHF. CDR3 nucleotide sequence: TGTGCCAGTAGTATCGGACTGTATAGCAATCAGCCCCAGCATTTT. Full variable domain (outside the CDR3, taken from reference TRBV19 and TRBJ1-5): DGGITQSPKYLFRKEGQNVTLSCEQNLNHDAMYWYRQDPGQGLRLIYYSQIVNDFQKGDIAEGYSVSREKKESFPLTVTSAQKNPTAFYLCASSIGLYSNQPQHFGDGTRLSIL.